Below are 9 T cell receptor beta chains sequenced from a single sample in a study of TIL therapy for anti-PD-1-resistant metastatic lung cancer. The libraries were made with immunoSEQ v3. TCRdb's table, derived via immunoSEQ multiplex PCR, lists solely in-frame clones and lacks some. In the table there are about 10,000 clones, approximately 60% of which are singletons. Time point reported: pre-treatment sample, taken before nivolumab and TIL therapy. Most excised metastases sampled were pleural nodules or supraclavicular lymph nodes. The source material was tumor tissue, sampled at baseline. The receptors come from a person aged 25 to 80 with non-small cell lung cancer.

J is TRBJ2-5 and V is TRBV4-1; D is unresolved. The CDR3 spans 15 residues. Germline V CDR1 and CDR2: MGHRA, YSYEKL. The V end lost 1 base, the J end lost 5 bases, and 14 bases lay between the germline ends. CDR3 nucleotide sequence: TGCGCCAGCAGCCAAGTCTTCCGGAATTTGGAGACCCAGTACTTC. Translated, it gives CASSQVFRNLETQYF.

This clone has only one observation. The V gene is TRBV19, the J gene TRBJ2-7; 9 positions agree with TRBD2. V lost 4 bases to trimming and J lost 5 bases; unmatched junction nucleotides: 3. The CDR3 is 13 residues long. Germline V gene lookup returns CDR1 LNHDA and CDR2 SQIVND (reference sequence). The DNA for the CDR3 is TGTGCCAGTAGTAAGCGGGGGGTCCACGAGCAGTACTTC. Residues: CASSKRGVHEQYF.

This chain connects TRBV9 to TRBJ2-3; TRBD1 might be the D (6 bases). This CDR3 is built from 17 residues. Germline CDR1 and CDR2: SGDLS and YYNGEE. V lost 4 bases and J 4 bases, leaving 22 bases between the germline ends. CDR3 protein: CASSLRGIATGADTQYF. In DNA form, the CDR3 reads TGTGCCAGCAGCCTTAGGGGGATAGCGACCGGGGCAGATACGCAGTATTTT.

This clone has a single count. V gene TRBV5-8 combines with J gene TRBJ2-7; perhaps TRBD2 as D (6 bases). CDR3 length: 15 amino acids. Germline CDR1 SGHTS, CDR2 YDEGEE. V was trimmed by 4 bases and J by 7 bases, leaving 21 bases between them. The CDR3 spells CASSLGPLEGREQYF. DNA of the CDR3: TGTGCCAGCAGCCTGGGGCCGTTGGAGGGAAGAGAGCAGTACTTC.

This clone turned up a few times. The gene calls are TRBV20-1 and TRBJ1-1, with D unresolved. CDR1 is DFQATT and CDR2 is SNEGSKA in the germline V gene (reference sequence). With 6 bases removed from V and 11 bases from J, the gap between germline ends came to 13 bases. The CDR3 is 10 amino acids. CDR3 amino acids: CSAREGWAFF. DNA for the CDR3: TGCAGTGCCCGAGAGGGTTGGGCTTTCTTT.

This chain links TRBV15 with TRBJ2-1, with D perhaps matching TRBD1 or TRBD2 (5 bases each). Trimming removed 1 base from V and 9 bases from J, with 10 bases in between. Germline-derived CDR1 and CDR2 are LNHNV and YYDKDF (reference sequence). The CDR3 runs to 13 residues. Here the CDR3 reads CATSRGGVGEQFF. Here the CDR3 DNA reads TGTGCCACCAGCAGAGGAGGGGTAGGTGAGCAGTTCTTC.

The chain combines TRBV4-1 with TRBJ2-3, with D maybe TRBD2 (6 bases). Trimming took 4 bases from V and 3 from J, leaving 14 bases between them. CDR3 length equals 15 residues. Germline CDR1 and CDR2: MGHRA and YSYEKL. CDR3 amino acids: CASSLFPGATDTQYF. CDR3 sequence (DNA): TGCGCCAGCAGCCTCTTCCCGGGAGCAACAGATACGCAGTATTTT.

The genes are TRBV11-3 and TRBJ1-1; no firm D call. V was pared by 0 bases and J by 3 bases, with 5 bases between. Germline CDR1 is SGHNT and CDR2 is YENEEA. The CDR3 totals 13 residues. The CDR3 is CASSLDYDTEAFF. In nucleotides, the CDR3 is TGTGCCAGCAGCTTAGATTACGACACTGAAGCTTTCTTT.

This clone is medium-sized (0.01 to 0.1%) within its sample. V is TRBV6-1 and J is TRBJ1-2, with 8 bases lining up with TRBD1. CDR1 is MNHNS, CDR2 SASEGT, per germline. This CDR3 contains 14 residues. J lost 4 bases, V lost 7 bases, and 8 bases had no gene match. DNA for the CDR3: TGTGCCAGCAACCAGGGGGCAGTGAGCTATGGCTACACCTTC. Amino acids: CASNQGAVSYGYTF.